This T cell receptor beta chain was recorded in a study of identical twins. V shed 0 bases and J shed 4 bases, with 7 bases lying between them. The CDR3 has 13 residues. Germline V gene sequence: CDR1 MGHDK, CDR2 SYGVNS. In TCRdb, the 5' RACE reads were re-called with MiXCR into one record per CDR3 protein. In the table there are 1,800,000 or so distinct CDR3 sequences, about 31% of which are singletons. This clonotype was observed at least ten times. This rearrangement joins TRBV25-1 to TRBJ2-7; D unclear. This sequence was found in a newborn girl in good health. Input material: cord blood. CDR3 amino acids: CASSEYVGYEQYF. DNA for the CDR3: TGTGCCAGCAGTGAATATGTGGGGTACGAGCAGTACTTC.